This is a list of T cell receptor beta chains from one sample in a study of glioma-infiltrating T cells. TCRdb analysed the multiplex PCR reads with MiXCR anew, one entry per CDR3 protein. The top ten clones hold 27% of a sample with around 120,000 distinct CDR3 sequences, about 25% of them seen once. The sequenced sample consisted of glioma tissue, nonneoplastic brain tissue, or PBMCs (not recorded which). The receptors were sampled from a human donor with low-grade glioma or glioblastoma, undergoing nonglioma brain surgery, or in good health (not recorded which). CDR3s include the opening cysteine and the closing phenylalanine or tryptophan. Fields, in order: V gene, D gene, clone size, J gene, CDR3 protein, CDR3 DNA. The D gene is left open where the match is weak. Only some rows state a clone size, as once, few, many or a class for expanded clones.

TRBV3-1,-,-,TRBJ1-1,CASRPHGNTEAFF,TGTGCCAGCAGGCCTCATGGAAACACTGAAGCTTTCTTT
TRBV20-1,-,few,TRBJ2-2,CSARVADTGELFF,TGCAGTGCTAGAGTCGCGGACACCGGGGAGCTGTTTTTT
TRBV7-9,-,many,TRBJ1-3,CASSSLTRNTIYF,TGTGCCAGCAGCTCCTTGACACGAAACACCATATATTTT
TRBV19,-,-,TRBJ1-6,CASSTTGINSPLHF,TGTGCCAGTAGCACCACAGGGATAAATTCACCCCTCCACTTT
TRBV18,-,-,TRBJ2-3,CASPDNTDTQYF,TGTGCCAGCCCTGACAACACAGATACGCAGTATTTT
TRBV28,TRBD1,-,TRBJ1-5,CASISPRGTGFNQPQHF,TGTGCCAGCATTTCCCCACGCGGGACAGGGTTCAATCAGCCCCAGCATTTT
TRBV6-1,TRBD1,many,TRBJ1-5,CASSVTGVGTQPQHF,TGTGCCAGCAGTGTTACAGGGGTAGGGACTCAGCCCCAGCATTTT
TRBV7-9,-,many,TRBJ1-1,CASSLIDTEAFF,TGTGCCAGCAGCTTAATTGACACTGAAGCTTTCTTT
TRBV19,-,-,TRBJ1-1,CASSNTGHAEAFF,TGTGCCAGTAGTAATACGGGGCACGCTGAAGCTTTCTTT
TRBV20-1,TRBD1,-,TRBJ1-1,CSAIAGQQNTEAFF,TGCAGTGCTATAGCGGGACAGCAGAACACTGAAGCTTTCTTT
TRBV6-1,-,many,TRBJ2-3,CASRTPGTDTQYF,TGTGCCAGCAGAACTCCCGGAACAGATACGCAGTATTTT
TRBV28,-,many,TRBJ1-5,CATNKGIYSNQPQHF,TGTGCCACAAATAAAGGGATTTATAGCAATCAGCCCCAGCATTTT
TRBV5-4,-,-,TRBJ2-4,CASSPPRGGGKDIQYF,TGTGCCAGCAGCCCCCCTCGGGGCGGGGGCAAGGACATTCAGTACTTC
TRBV28,-,few,TRBJ2-1,CASSTRGLRSYNEQFF,TGTGCCAGCAGTACCCGAGGGCTCCGCTCCTACAATGAGCAGTTCTTC
TRBV20-1,TRBD2,many,TRBJ2-1,CSARDPGLASSNEQFF,TGCAGTGCTAGGGACCCGGGACTAGCGTCTTCCAATGAGCAGTTCTTC
TRBV18,-,-,TRBJ1-1,CASSPAMNTEAFF,TGTGCCAGCTCACCAGCAATGAACACTGAAGCTTTCTTT
TRBV19,-,-,TRBJ1-5,CASSITGATYQPQHF,TGTGCCAGTAGTATCACGGGTGCCACCTATCAGCCCCAGCATTTT
TRBV7-6,-,-,TRBJ1-1,CASSLQARGNTEAFF,TGTGCCAGCAGCTTACAGGCCAGGGGGAACACTGAAGCTTTCTTT
TRBV6-1,-,many,TRBJ1-1,CASSRTAVNTEAFF,TGTGCCAGCAGCCGAACAGCTGTGAACACTGAAGCTTTCTTT
TRBV15,-,many,TRBJ1-2,CATSLGGGYTF,TGTGCCACCAGCCTGGGAGGAGGCTACACCTTC
TRBV7-2,TRBD1,few,TRBJ2-5,CASSVLGTAETQYF,TGTGCCAGCAGCGTCCTGGGGACAGCAGAGACCCAGTACTTC
TRBV5-1,-,-,TRBJ2-3,CASSPTTGLGTDTQYF,TGCGCCAGCAGCCCCACTACAGGCTTAGGGACAGATACGCAGTATTTT
TRBV2,-,few,TRBJ1-1,CASSEALTEAFF,TGTGCCAGCAGTGAAGCCCTTACTGAAGCTTTCTTT
TRBV27,-,few,TRBJ2-3,CASSESISSTDTQYF,TGTGCCAGCAGTGAATCTATCTCTAGCACAGATACGCAGTATTTT
TRBV6-1,TRBD1,few,TRBJ2-2,CASSWDRNTGELFF,TGTGCCAGCAGCTGGGACAGGAACACCGGGGAGCTGTTTTTT
TRBV20-1,-,few,TRBJ2-5,CSARDPSRETQYF,TGCAGTGCTAGAGATCCCTCGCGCGAGACCCAGTACTTC
TRBV7-2,TRBD2,few,TRBJ2-3,CASSPFGGGDTQYF,TGTGCCAGCAGCCCCTTCGGGGGGGGAGATACGCAGTATTTT
TRBV24-1,-,-,TRBJ1-2,CATSDSGRGYGYTF,TGTGCCACCAGTGATTCGGGCAGGGGCTATGGCTACACCTTC
TRBV6-2/TRBV6-3,-,-,TRBJ1-4,CASSLQGVESEKLFF,TGTGCCAGCAGTCTCCAAGGTGTCGAAAGTGAAAAACTGTTTTTT